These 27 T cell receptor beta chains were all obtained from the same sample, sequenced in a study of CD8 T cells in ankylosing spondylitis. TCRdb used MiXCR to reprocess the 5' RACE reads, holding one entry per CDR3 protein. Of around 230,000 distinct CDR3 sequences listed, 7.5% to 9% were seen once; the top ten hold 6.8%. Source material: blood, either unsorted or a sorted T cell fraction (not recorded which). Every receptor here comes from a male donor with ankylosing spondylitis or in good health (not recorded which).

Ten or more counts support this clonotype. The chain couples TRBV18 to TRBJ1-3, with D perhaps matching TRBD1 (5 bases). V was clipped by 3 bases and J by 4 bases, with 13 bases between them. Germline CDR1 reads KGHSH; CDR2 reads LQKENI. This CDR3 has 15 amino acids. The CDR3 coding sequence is TGTGCCAGCTCACCCTCAGGGCCGTCGGGAAACACCATATATTTT. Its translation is CASSPSGPSGNTIYF. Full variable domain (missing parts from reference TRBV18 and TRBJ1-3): NAGVMQNPRHLVRRRGQEARLRCSPMKGHSHVYWYRQLPEEGLKFMVYLQKENIIDESGMPKERFSAEFPKEGPSILRIQQVVRGDSAAYFCASSPSGPSGNTIYFGEGSWLTVV.

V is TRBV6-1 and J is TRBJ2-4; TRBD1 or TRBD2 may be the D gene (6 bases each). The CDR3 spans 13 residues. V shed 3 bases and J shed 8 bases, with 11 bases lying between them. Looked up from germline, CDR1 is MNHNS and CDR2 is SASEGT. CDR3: CASSDRGRDIQYF. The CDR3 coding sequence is TGTGCCAGCAGTGACCGGGGGCGGGACATTCAGTACTTC.

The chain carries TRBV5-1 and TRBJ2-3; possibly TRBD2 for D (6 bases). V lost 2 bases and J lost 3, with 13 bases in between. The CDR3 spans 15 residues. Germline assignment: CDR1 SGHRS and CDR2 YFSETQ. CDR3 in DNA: TGCGCCAGCAGCTTTTCTTACGGACTAACAGATACGCAGTATTTT. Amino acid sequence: CASSFSYGLTDTQYF.

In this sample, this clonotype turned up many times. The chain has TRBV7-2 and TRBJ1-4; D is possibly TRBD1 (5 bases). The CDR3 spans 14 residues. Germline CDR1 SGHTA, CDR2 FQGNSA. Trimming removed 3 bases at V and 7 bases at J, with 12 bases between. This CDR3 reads CASSFSWGSEKLFF. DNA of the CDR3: TGTGCCAGCAGCTTCTCCTGGGGCAGTGAAAAACTGTTTTTT.

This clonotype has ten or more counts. CDR3 amino acids: CASSFPREHQETQYF. The CDR3 DNA reads as TGTGCCAGCAGCTTCCCTCGGGAGCATCAAGAGACCCAGTACTTC. The chain carries TRBV7-9 and TRBJ2-5, with D perhaps matching TRBD2 (6 bases). There are 15 residues in the CDR3. Germline V gives CDR1 SEHNR, CDR2 FQNEAQ (reference sequence). V was pared by 3 bases and J by 2 bases, with 13 bases between. Full variable domain (remainder filled in from reference TRBV7-9 and TRBJ2-5): DTGVSQNPRHKITKRGQNVTFRCDPISEHNRLYWYRQTLGQGPEFLTYFQNEAQLEKSRLLSDRFSAERPKGSFSTLEIQRTEQGDSAMYLCASSFPREHQETQYFGPGTRLLVL.

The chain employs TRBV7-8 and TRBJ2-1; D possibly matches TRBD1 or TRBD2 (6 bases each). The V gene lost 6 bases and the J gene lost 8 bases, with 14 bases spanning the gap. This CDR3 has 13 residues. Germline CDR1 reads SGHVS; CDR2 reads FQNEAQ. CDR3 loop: CASSSGAGDEQFF. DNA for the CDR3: TGTGCCAGCAGTTCGGGGGCCGGAGATGAGCAGTTCTTC.

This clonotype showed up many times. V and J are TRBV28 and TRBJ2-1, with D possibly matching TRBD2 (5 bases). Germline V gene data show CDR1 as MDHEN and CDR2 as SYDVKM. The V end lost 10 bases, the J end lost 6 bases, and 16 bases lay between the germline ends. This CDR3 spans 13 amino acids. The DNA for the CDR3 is TGTGCCATTCAAGCGGAGTGGGTCAATGAGCAGTTCTTC. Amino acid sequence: CAIQAEWVNEQFF.

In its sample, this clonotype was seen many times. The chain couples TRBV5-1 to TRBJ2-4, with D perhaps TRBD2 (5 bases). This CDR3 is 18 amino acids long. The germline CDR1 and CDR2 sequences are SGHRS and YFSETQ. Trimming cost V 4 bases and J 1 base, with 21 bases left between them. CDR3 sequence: CASSAEPEGPLAKNIQYF. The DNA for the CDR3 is TGCGCCAGCAGCGCTGAACCAGAGGGCCCTCTGGCCAAAAACATTCAGTACTTC.

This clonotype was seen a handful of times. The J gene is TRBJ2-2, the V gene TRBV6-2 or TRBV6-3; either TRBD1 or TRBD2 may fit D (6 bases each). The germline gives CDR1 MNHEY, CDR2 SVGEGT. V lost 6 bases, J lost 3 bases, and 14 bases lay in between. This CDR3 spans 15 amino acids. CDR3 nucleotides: TGTGCCAGCAGCCCAAGGGGGGAGGACACCGGGGAGCTGTTTTTT. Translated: CASSPRGEDTGELFF.

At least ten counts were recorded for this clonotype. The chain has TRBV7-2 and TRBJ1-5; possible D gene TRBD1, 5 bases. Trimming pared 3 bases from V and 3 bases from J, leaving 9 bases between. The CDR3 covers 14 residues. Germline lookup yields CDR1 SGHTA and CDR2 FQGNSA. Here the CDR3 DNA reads TGTGCCAGCAGCTTGGAGGGGACCAATCAGCCCCAGCATTTT. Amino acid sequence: CASSLEGTNQPQHF. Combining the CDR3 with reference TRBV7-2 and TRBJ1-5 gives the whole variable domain GAGVSQSPSNKVTEKGKDVELRCDPISGHTALYWYRQSLGQGLEFLIYFQGNSAPDKSGLPSDRFSAERTGGSVSTLTIQRTQQEDSAVYLCASSLEGTNQPQHFGDGTRLSIL.

CDR3 nucleotides: TGTGCCAGCAGCTTTGGACAGCGGCAGGGAAACTATGGCTACACCTTC. As protein: CASSFGQRQGNYGYTF. V and J are TRBV7-8 and TRBJ1-2; perhaps TRBD1 as D (6 bases). The CDR3 has 16 amino acids. Germline V gene data show CDR1 as SGHVS and CDR2 as FQNEAQ. Trimming took 3 bases from V and 2 from J, leaving 16 bases between them.

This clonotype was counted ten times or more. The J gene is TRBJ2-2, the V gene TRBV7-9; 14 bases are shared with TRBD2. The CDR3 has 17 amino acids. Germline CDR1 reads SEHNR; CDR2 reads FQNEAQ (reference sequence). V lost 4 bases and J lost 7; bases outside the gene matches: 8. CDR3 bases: TGTGCCAGCAGCTCGAGACTAGCGGGGGGGCCGAGCGGGGAGCTGTTTTTT. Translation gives CASSSRLAGGPSGELFF.

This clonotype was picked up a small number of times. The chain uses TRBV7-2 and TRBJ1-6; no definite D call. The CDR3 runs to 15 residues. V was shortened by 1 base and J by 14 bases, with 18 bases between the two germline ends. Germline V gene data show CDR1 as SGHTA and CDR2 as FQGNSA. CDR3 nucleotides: TGTGCCAGCAGCTTAGACGGGCCCCTAGTTCAGGCCCTCCACTTT. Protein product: CASSLDGPLVQALHF. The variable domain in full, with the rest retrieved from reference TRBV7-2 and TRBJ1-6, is GAGVSQSPSNKVTEKGKDVELRCDPISGHTALYWYRQSLGQGLEFLIYFQGNSAPDKSGLPSDRFSAERTGGSVSTLTIQRTQQEDSAVYLCASSLDGPLVQALHFGNGTRLTVT.

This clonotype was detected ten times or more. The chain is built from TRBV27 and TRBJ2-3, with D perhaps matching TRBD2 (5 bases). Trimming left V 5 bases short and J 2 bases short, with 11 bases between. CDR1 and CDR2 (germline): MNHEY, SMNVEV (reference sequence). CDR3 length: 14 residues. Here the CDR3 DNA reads TGTGCCAGCAGTCAAACTAGGCCCACAGATACGCAGTATTTT. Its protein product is CASSQTRPTDTQYF.

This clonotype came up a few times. The CDR3 DNA follows: TGTGCCAGCAGCTTAGTGGGGGAGCTAAGCACAGATACGCAGTATTTT. Protein product: CASSLVGELSTDTQYF. The chain employs TRBV7-2 and TRBJ2-3, with D possibly being TRBD1 or TRBD2 (5 bases each). V was cut by 1 base and J by 0 bases, with 11 bases left in between. The CDR3 runs to 16 residues. Germline loops: CDR1 SGHTA, CDR2 FQGNSA.

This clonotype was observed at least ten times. CDR3 region: CASTEDMNTEAFF. As DNA, the CDR3 is TGTGCCAGCACCGAGGATATGAACACTGAAGCTTTCTTT. The chain combines TRBV7-2 with TRBJ1-1; D not certain. Germline-derived CDR1 and CDR2 are SGHTA and FQGNSA. Trimming stripped 7 bases from V and 0 bases from J, with 9 bases between. The CDR3 runs 13 residues.

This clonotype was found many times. The CDR3 nucleotides read TGCGCCAGCAGCCCAGACAGGGGGCTTGGCTACACCTTC. Protein sequence: CASSPDRGLGYTF. J is TRBJ1-2 and V is TRBV10-1; TRBD1 matches at 10 bases. The CDR3 consists of 13 residues. Trimming cost V 6 bases and J 7 bases; bases outside gene matches: 5. Germline lookup yields CDR1 WNHNN and CDR2 SYGVQD (reference sequence).

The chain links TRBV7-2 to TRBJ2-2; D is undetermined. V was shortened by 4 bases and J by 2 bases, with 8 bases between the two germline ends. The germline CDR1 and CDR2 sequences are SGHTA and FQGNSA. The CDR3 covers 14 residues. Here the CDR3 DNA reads TGTGCCAGCAGCTCCCTCTATAACACCGGGGAGCTGTTTTTT. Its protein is CASSSLYNTGELFF.

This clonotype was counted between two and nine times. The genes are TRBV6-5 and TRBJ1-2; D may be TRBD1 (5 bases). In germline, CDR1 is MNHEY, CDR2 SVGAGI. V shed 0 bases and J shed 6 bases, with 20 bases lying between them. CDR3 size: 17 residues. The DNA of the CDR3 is TGTGCCAGCAGTTACTCACAGACAGATGGGGTTCGCCATGGCTACACCTTC. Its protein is CASSYSQTDGVRHGYTF.

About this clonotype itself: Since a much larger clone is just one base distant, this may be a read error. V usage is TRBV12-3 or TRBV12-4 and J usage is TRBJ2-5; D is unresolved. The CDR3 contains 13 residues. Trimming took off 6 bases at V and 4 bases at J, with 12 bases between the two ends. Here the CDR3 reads CASRSDSAETQYF. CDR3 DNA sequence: TGTGCCAGCAGAAGTGACTCGGCAGAGACCCAGTACTTC.

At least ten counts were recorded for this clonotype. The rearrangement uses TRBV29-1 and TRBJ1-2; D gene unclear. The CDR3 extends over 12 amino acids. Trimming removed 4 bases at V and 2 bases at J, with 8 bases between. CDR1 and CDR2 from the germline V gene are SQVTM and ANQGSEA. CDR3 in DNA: TGCAGCGTTGCGGGAGCAAACTATGGCTACACCTTC. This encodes CSVAGANYGYTF.

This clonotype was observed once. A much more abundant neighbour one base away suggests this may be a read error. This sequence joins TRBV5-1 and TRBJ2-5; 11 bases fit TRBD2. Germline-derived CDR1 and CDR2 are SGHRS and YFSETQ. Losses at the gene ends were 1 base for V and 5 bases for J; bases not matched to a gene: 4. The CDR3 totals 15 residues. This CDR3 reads CASSLKLAGVETQYF. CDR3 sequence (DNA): TGCGCCAGCAGCTTGAAACTAGCGGGAGTGGAGACCCAGTACTTC.

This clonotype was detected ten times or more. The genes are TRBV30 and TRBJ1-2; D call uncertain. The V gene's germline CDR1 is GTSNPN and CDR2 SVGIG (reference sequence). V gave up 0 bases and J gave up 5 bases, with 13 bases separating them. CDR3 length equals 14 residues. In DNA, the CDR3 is TGTGCCTGGAGTGTACCCCCAGCAGAGTATGGCTACACCTTC. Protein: CAWSVPPAEYGYTF.

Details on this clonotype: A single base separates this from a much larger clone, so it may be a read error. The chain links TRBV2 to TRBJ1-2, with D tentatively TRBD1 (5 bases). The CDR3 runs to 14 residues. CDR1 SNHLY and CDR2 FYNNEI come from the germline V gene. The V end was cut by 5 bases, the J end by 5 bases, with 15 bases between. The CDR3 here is CASSLRGEGYGYTF. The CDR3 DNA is TGTGCCAGCAGTCTACGGGGGGAAGGGTATGGCTACACCTTC.

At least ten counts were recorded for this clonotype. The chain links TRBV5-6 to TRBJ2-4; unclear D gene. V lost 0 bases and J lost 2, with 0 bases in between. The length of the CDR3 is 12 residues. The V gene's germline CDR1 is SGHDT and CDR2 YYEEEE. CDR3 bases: TGTGCCAGCAGCTTGGCCAAAAACATTCAGTACTTC. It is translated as CASSLAKNIQYF.

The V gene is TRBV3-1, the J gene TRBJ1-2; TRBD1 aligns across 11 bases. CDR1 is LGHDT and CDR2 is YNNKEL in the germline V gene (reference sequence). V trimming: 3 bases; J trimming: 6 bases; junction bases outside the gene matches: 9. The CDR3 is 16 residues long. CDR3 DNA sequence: TGTGCCAGCAGCCACCTACGGACAGGGGGCAGGAATGGCTACACCTTC. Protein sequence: CASSHLRTGGRNGYTF.

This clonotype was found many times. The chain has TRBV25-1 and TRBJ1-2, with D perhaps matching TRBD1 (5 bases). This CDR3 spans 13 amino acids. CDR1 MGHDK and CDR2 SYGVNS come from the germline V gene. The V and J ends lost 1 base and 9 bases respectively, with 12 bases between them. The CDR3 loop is CASSESSDTSYTF. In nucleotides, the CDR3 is TGTGCCAGCAGTGAATCCTCGGACACTAGCTACACCTTC.